This TCR beta chain was documented in a study of PD-1 blockade in classical Hodgkin lymphoma. Profiling relied on immunoSEQ multiplex PCR, and the TCRdb table lists in-frame clones only, not all of them. The sample has thousands of clones; around three quarters are singletons. Comments on this clone: What it binds is unknown.

Germline CDR1 and CDR2: WNHNN and SYGVQD (reference sequence). The CDR3 runs 17 residues. Losses at the gene ends were 5 bases for V and 1 base for J; bases not matched to a gene: 12. Noted time point: cycle 4 day 1 (C4D1), after 6 weeks of nivolumab. Every patient was affected by relapse after autologous stem cell transplantation, while exposure to brentuximab vedotin was not uniform. After PBMCs were thawed, their CD8+ T cells were isolated by magnetic negative selection. Study-level points and caveats: Relapsed/refractory patients reportedly had lower baseline diversity than newly diagnosed patients. Diversity in CD4+ TCRs, unlike that measured in CD8+ TCRs, had risen significantly by C4D1. Patients with a complete response exhibited baseline diversity comparable to newly diagnosed patients. Sources of repertoire differences remain undefined, possibly disease activity or prior therapy.

The rearrangement links TRBV10-1 to TRBJ1-1; 8 nucleotides align to TRBD1. The specimen was CD8+ T cells from blood, collected before the fourth cycle of nivolumab. The receptor's source is a human donor with classical Hodgkin lymphoma. CDR3 nucleotide sequence: TGCGCCAGCAGTACCCCGACAGGGGCATATTCGAACACTGAAGCTTTCTTT. Translated: CASSTPTGAYSNTEAFF.